This T cell receptor (beta chain) was captured by sequencing in a study of CD8+CD57+ T cells in acquired aplastic anemia (dated by TCRdb to the late 2010s). About the study as a whole: Extracted DNA from sorted CD4+ and CD8+ cells averaged about 2.9 ug, ranging from roughly 0.19 to 27.4 ug. A CD8+CD57+ expansion meant a frequency higher than the mean frequency seen in healthy subjects. What the research found in general, with its limitations: Patients and healthy controls showed no significant difference in CD8+ Simpson's diversity (P=0.060). Although 25 to 30 CD8+ CDR3 sequences were shared by patients and controls, these sequences appeared highly expressed in patients and within the immunodominant clones of patients.

Many counts were recorded for this clonotype. Its antigen is unknown. Base qualities were left out, and no much larger clone turns up one base away. Genomic DNA was used as template for profiling of TCR beta VDJ combinations and CDR3 sequences. An Illumina HiSeq 2000 was the platform used for TCR repertoire sequencing. Per the original workflow: Repertoire assessment relied on Simpson's diversity index, CDR3 size and DJ length profiles, and TRBV/TRBJ rearrangement plots. The most abundant DNA sequence in the deep sequencing data was defined as the immunodominant clone. CDR3 amino acid sequences were checked for sharing across subjects and were also compared against the VDJdb database and published repertoires. TCRdb redid the processing of the public reads, applying fastp at Q25 and MiXCR, and retained in-frame beta chains. Rows merge per CDR3 protein into single entries with the most common DNA and genes. The authors' filters were not applied to this entry. In this sample the table shows around 220,000 distinct CDR3 sequences, over 40% of which occur a single time. Of the sample, 20% is held by the ten largest clones.

Looking up the germline V gene (reference sequence) yields CDR1 DFQATT and CDR2 SNEGSKA. The CDR3 numbers 13 residues from cysteine through phenylalanine. Kept here is only the CDR3 DNA, which spans 39 bases and is read in frame from base 1. The junction shows trimming of 1 base on V and 1 base on J, plus 7 bases between the germline ends. Patients chosen for sequencing had shown expansion of CD8+CD57+ cells by flow cytometry. Every patient had severe acquired aplastic anemia, diagnosed using the International Study of Aplastic Anemia and Agranulocytosis and Camitta criteria. At the time blood was sampled, none of the patients had received any therapy. TCR repertoires of sorted CD4+ and CD8+ blood T cells from severe aplastic anemia patients and healthy subjects were deep-sequenced in the study. Patients were enrolled under clinicaltrials.gov protocols 00001620, 01623167, 00001397, 00071045, 00081523 and 00961064 in the USA. Ficoll-Paque density gradient centrifugation was used to isolate peripheral blood mononuclear cells. Before DNA extraction, CD4+ and CD8+ T cells were sorted with FACS or magnetic beads.

The sequence links TRBV20-1 to TRBJ1-1; the D gene remains uncertain. The sequenced sample consisted of sorted CD4+, CD8+, or CD8+CD57+ T cells (not recorded which) from PBMCs. The source of this sequence is a human donor with aplastic anemia. The DNA is TGCAGTGCTAGAGTGATAGAGAACACTGAAGCTTTCTTT. This sequence encodes CSARVIENTEAFF.